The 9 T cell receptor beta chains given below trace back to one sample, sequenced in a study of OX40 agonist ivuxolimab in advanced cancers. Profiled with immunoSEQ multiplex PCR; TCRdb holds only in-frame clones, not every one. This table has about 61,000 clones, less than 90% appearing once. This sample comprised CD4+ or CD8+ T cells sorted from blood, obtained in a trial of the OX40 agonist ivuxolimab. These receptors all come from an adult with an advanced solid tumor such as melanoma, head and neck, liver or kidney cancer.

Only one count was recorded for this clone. The CDR3 spells CASSSQSNGYTF. For the CDR3, the DNA is TGTGCCAGCAGCTCTCAAAGCAATGGCTACACCTTC. V usage is TRBV5-6 and J usage is TRBJ1-2; D is unclear. This CDR3 is 12 amino acids long. Germline lookup yields CDR1 SGHDT and CDR2 YYEEEE. V was cut by 3 bases and J by 6 bases, with 9 bases left in between.

CDR3 region: CASSLQGRETQYF. The CDR3 bases are TGTGCCAGCAGCTTACAGGGCAGGGAGACCCAGTACTTC. This rearrangement joins TRBV7-2 to TRBJ2-5; a weak D match, TRBD1 (5 bases). The germline V and J ends were trimmed by 2 bases and 5 bases, with 9 bases remaining between them. The CDR3 extends over 13 amino acids. Germline V gene data show CDR1 as SGHTA and CDR2 as FQGNSA. Drawing the rest from reference TRBV7-2 and TRBJ2-5, the complete variable domain is GAGVSQSPSNKVTEKGKDVELRCDPISGHTALYWYRQSLGQGLEFLIYFQGNSAPDKSGLPSDRFSAERTGGSVSTLTIQRTQQEDSAVYLCASSLQGRETQYFGPGTRLLVL.

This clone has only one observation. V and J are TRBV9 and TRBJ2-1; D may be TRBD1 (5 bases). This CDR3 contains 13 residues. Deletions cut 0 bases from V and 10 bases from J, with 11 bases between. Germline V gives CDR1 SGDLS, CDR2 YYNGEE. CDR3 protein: CASSVERQSEQFF. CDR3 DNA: TGTGCCAGCAGCGTAGAAAGACAGTCAGAGCAGTTCTTC. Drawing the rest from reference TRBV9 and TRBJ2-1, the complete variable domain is DSGVTQTPKHLITATGQRVTLRCSPRSGDLSVYWYQQSLDQGLQFLIQYYNGEERAKGNILERFSAQQFPDLHSELNLSSLELGDSALYFCASSVERQSEQFFGPGTRLTVL.

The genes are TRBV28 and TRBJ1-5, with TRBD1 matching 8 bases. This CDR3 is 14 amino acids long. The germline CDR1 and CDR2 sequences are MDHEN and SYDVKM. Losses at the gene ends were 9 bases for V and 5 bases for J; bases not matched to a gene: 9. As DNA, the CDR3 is TGTGCCAGTAAACCGGGACAGGCTGATCAGCCCCAGCATTTT. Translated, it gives CASKPGQADQPQHF.

CDR3 nucleotides: TGCGCCAGCAGCAACTCCGGGACAGGGGAAGCTTTCTTT. Protein: CASSNSGTGEAFF. This chain joins TRBV5-1 and TRBJ1-1, with 9 bases fitting TRBD1. In germline, CDR1 is SGHRS, CDR2 YFSETQ. There are 13 residues in the CDR3. J was trimmed by 8 bases and V by 4 bases; bases with no gene match: 6.

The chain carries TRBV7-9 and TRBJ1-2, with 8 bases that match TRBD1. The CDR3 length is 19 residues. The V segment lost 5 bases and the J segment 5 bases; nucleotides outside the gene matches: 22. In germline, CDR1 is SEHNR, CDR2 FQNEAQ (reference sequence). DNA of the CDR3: TGTGCCAGCAGCGCACCCGGAAAGGGACAGGACATGGGGGGGTATGGCTACACCTTC. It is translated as CASSAPGKGQDMGGYGYTF.

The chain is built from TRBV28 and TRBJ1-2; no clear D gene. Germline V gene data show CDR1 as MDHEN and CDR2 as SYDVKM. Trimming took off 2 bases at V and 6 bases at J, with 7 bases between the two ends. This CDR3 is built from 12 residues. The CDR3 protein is CASSLGHNGYTF. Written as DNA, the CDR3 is TGTGCCAGCAGTTTAGGCCACAATGGCTACACCTTC.

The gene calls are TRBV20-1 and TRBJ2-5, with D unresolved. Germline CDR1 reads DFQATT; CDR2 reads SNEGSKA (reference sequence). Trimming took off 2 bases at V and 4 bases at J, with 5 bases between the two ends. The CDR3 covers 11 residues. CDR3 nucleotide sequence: TGCAGTGCTAGAATAAGAGAGACCCAGTACTTC. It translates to CSARIRETQYF.

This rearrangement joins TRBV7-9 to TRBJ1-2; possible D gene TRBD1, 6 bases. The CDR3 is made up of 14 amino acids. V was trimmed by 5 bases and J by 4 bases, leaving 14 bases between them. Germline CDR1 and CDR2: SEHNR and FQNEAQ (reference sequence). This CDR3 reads CASSSSEQGYGYTF. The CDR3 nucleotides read TGTGCCAGCAGCAGTTCAGAACAGGGCTATGGCTACACCTTC.